Each of the 21 T cell receptor beta chains below was sequenced from the same sample in a study of blood T cells in healthy people across ages (dated by TCRdb to about 2015). Preparation of the library involved 5' RACE. Sequencing used an Illumina HiSeq 2500. A second roughly 6 to 12 cycle PCR used a sample-barcoded 5' primer and a J-beta primer mix. TCRdb trimmed the raw reads at Q25, called clones with MiXCR and kept productive beta chains. Rows are unified per CDR3 protein, each entry keeping the most common DNA and genes. The sample data list about 670,000 distinct CDR3 sequences, and roughly 41% of these were observed just once. The top ten hold roughly 30% of the sample. The specimen was blood. These receptors all come from a man aged 80 or over in good health.

As regards this clonotype: One junction end disagrees with the germline gene, perhaps due to a read error. The gene calls are TRBV7-9 and TRBJ2-5; no clear D gene. The DNA end is a closer match to TRBJ2-7, so the J assignment may be wrong. Germline V gene lookup returns CDR1 SEHNR and CDR2 FQNEAQ (reference sequence). There are 15 residues in the CDR3. The CDR3 nucleotides read TGTGCCAGCAGTTCGGGTGAAGTCAGCTCCGACGAGCAGTACTTC. The encoded protein is CASSSGEVSSDEQYF.

The CDR3: CASRLLKSSGRELFF. For the CDR3, the DNA is TGTGCCAGCAGGCTCCTGAAGAGTAGCGGAAGGGAGCTGTTTTTT. The J gene is TRBJ2-2, the V gene TRBV6-5; the D gene is possibly TRBD2 (6 bases). V lost 6 bases, J lost 9 bases, and 20 bases lay in between. Germline CDR1 is MNHEY and CDR2 is SVGAGI. The CDR3 length is 15 residues.

This clonotype appeared many times. The chain recombines TRBV29-1 with TRBJ2-5; 7 bases are a match to TRBD1. Germline V gene sequence: CDR1 SQVTM, CDR2 ANQGSEA. After removal of 4 bases from V and 11 bases from J, the junction contained 13 bases not matched to a gene. The CDR3 totals 13 residues. The CDR3: CSVGTGAVDEQYF. The CDR3 nucleotides read TGCAGCGTTGGTACAGGGGCGGTTGATGAGCAGTACTTC.

A few counts support this clonotype. The V gene is TRBV6-5, the J gene TRBJ1-2; tentatively, D is TRBD1 (5 bases). This CDR3 is built from 15 residues. Germline V gives CDR1 MNHEY, CDR2 SVGAGI. Trimming removed 7 bases at V and 4 bases at J, with 19 bases between. The DNA of the CDR3 is TGTGCCAGCACGGACCAGGGCATCCGGGGCTATGGCTACACCTTC. Translating it yields CASTDQGIRGYGYTF.

This clonotype was seen only a few times. The genes are TRBV7-2 and TRBJ2-5; 8 bases are a match to TRBD2. The CDR3 totals 15 residues. Unmatched junction bases numbered 4, after V lost 0 bases and J lost 4 bases. Germline V gene data show CDR1 as SGHTA and CDR2 as FQGNSA. The CDR3 sequence: CASSLAGRGAETQYF. The CDR3 DNA follows: TGTGCCAGCAGCTTAGCCGGGAGGGGGGCAGAGACCCAGTACTTC.

This clonotype has ten or more counts. The rearrangement uses TRBV3-1 and TRBJ2-3; D gene ambiguous. This CDR3 spans 12 amino acids. Trimming stripped 6 bases from V and 0 bases from J, with 4 bases between. Germline V gene sequence: CDR1 LGHDT, CDR2 YNNKEL (reference sequence). The CDR3 region is CASRRSTDTQYF. In DNA form, the CDR3 reads TGTGCCAGCAGGAGAAGCACAGATACGCAGTATTTT.

This sequence joins TRBV5-1 and TRBJ2-5; perhaps TRBD1 as D (5 bases). Trimming pared 2 bases from V and 11 bases from J, leaving 19 bases between. Germline CDR1 SGHRS, CDR2 YFSETQ. The CDR3 is 14 amino acids. CDR3: CASSFSAGQIEQYF. The DNA of the CDR3 is TGCGCCAGCAGCTTCTCGGCAGGGCAGATTGAGCAGTACTTC.

In this sample, this clonotype turned up a few times. V and J are TRBV20-1 and TRBJ2-3, with 8 bases that match TRBD2. Unmatched junction bases numbered 5, after V lost 4 bases and J lost 2 bases. CDR1 is DFQATT, CDR2 SNEGSKA, per germline (reference sequence). The CDR3 is made up of 14 amino acids. The CDR3 is CSATAGGVTDTQYF. CDR3 nucleotides: TGCAGTGCTACCGCCGGGGGGGTCACAGATACGCAGTATTTT.

This chain uses TRBV4-2 with TRBJ2-7; a possible D gene is TRBD2 (6 bases). Germline assignment: CDR1 LGHNA and CDR2 YNFKEQ. V lost 1 base, J lost 0 bases, and 13 bases lay in between. There are 16 residues in the CDR3. Here the CDR3 reads CASSQAGGDSSYEQYF. CDR3 coding DNA: TGTGCCAGCAGCCAAGCCGGCGGGGATAGCTCCTACGAGCAGTACTTC.

The genes are TRBV6-5 and TRBJ2-7; 10 bases are shared with TRBD2. The CDR3 extends over 15 amino acids. V lost 2 bases and J lost 4; bases outside the gene matches: 5. In germline, CDR1 is MNHEY, CDR2 SVGAGI. The CDR3 DNA is TGTGCCAGCAGTTACGGGGGGACTAGCGTATACGAGCAGTACTTC. Translated: CASSYGGTSVYEQYF.

This clonotype was seen only a few times. V usage is TRBV20-1 and J usage is TRBJ2-5, with 12 bases lining up with TRBD2. The CDR3 consists of 15 residues. V was clipped by 2 bases and J by 11 bases; unmatched bases: 12. CDR1 and CDR2 (germline): DFQATT, SNEGSKA (reference sequence). The CDR3 loop is CSARTELAGGGEQYF. The CDR3 nucleotides are TGCAGTGCTAGAACAGAACTAGCGGGAGGAGGTGAGCAGTACTTC.

The V gene is TRBV29-1, the J gene TRBJ2-7; 7 bases map to TRBD2. CDR3 length: 12 amino acids. The trim removed 6 bases at V and 4 bases at J, leaving 6 bases unmatched. The V gene's germline CDR1 is SQVTM and CDR2 ANQGSEA. The CDR3 DNA reads as TGCAGCGTCTATCTCGGGGGGTACGAGCAGTACTTC. Translation: CSVYLGGYEQYF.

V usage is TRBV18 and J usage is TRBJ2-5, with TRBD1 matching over 10 bases. The CDR3 is 16 amino acids. After removal of 5 bases from V and 5 bases from J, the junction contained 11 bases not matched to a gene. CDR1 and CDR2 (germline): KGHSH, LQKENI. The CDR3 here is CASSSTPGQGFETQYF. DNA for the CDR3: TGTGCCAGCTCATCAACGCCGGGACAGGGGTTTGAGACCCAGTACTTC.

For this clonotype: A read error may produce the germline difference seen at one junction end. In nucleotides, the CDR3 is TGTGCCAGCGGTGAGAGCGGGAGGCCCTCCTACGAGCAGTACTTC. This sequence encodes CASGESGRPSYEQYF. This chain connects TRBV6-1 to TRBJ2-7; 9 positions agree with TRBD2. The CDR3 sequence is 15 residues long. Germline CDR1 reads MNHNS; CDR2 reads SASEGT.

The chain uses TRBV18 and TRBJ2-1; the D is unclear. The V end lost 2 bases, the J end lost 1 base, and 15 bases lay between the germline ends. CDR1 is KGHSH, CDR2 LQKENI, per germline. The CDR3 loop spans 17 amino acids. CDR3 residues: CASSPVTPGESYNEQFF. The CDR3 DNA sequence: TGTGCCAGCTCACCAGTGACTCCCGGTGAGTCCTACAATGAGCAGTTCTTC.

This clonotype appeared a few times. This chain links TRBV21-1 with TRBJ2-7; TRBD1 is the table's D call and was not checked against the DNA. TRBV21-1 constitutes a pseudogene. This CDR3 is built from 15 residues. Here the CDR3 reads CASSLQGQAVYEQYF. The CDR3 DNA reads as TGTGCCAGCAGCCTCCAGGGACAGGCCGTATACGAGCAGTACTTC.

V usage is TRBV4-1 and J usage is TRBJ1-1; a possible D gene is TRBD1 (5 bases). The CDR3 spans 13 residues. Trimming took off 4 bases at V and 1 base at J, with 7 bases between the two ends. The germline V gene encodes CDR1 MGHRA and CDR2 YSYEKL. CDR3 protein: CASSPRGNTEAFF. DNA for the CDR3: TGCGCCAGCAGCCCAAGGGGGAACACTGAAGCTTTCTTT.

This clonotype has only a few counts. CDR3 sequence reads: CASSLGTQATDTQYF. CDR3 in DNA: TGTGCCAGCAGCTTGGGGACCCAGGCCACAGATACGCAGTATTTT. The J gene is TRBJ2-3, the V gene TRBV5-4; D remains ambiguous. The V end lost 0 bases, the J end lost 2 bases, and 10 bases lay between the germline ends. The length of the CDR3 is 15 residues. Per the germline V gene, CDR1 is SGHNT and CDR2 is YYREEE (reference sequence).

Worth noting for this clonotype: This may stem from a read error, because a much larger clone lies one nucleotide away. The rearrangement links TRBV7-2 to TRBJ2-1, with 11 bases lining up with TRBD2. V trimming: 5 bases; J trimming: 7 bases; junction bases outside the gene matches: 13. CDR1 SGHTA and CDR2 FQGNSA come from the germline V gene. The CDR3 is made up of 17 amino acids. CDR3 sequence reads: CASSPIRLAGGQNEQFF. DNA for the CDR3: TGTGCCAGCAGCCCGATCCGATTAGCGGGGGGGCAAAATGAGCAGTTCTTC.

The chain employs TRBV28 and TRBJ2-3, with 9 positions matching TRBD1. The V segment lost 9 bases and the J segment 4 bases; nucleotides outside the gene matches: 14. Per germline, CDR1 MDHEN and CDR2 SYDVKM. CDR3 size: 16 residues. Written as DNA, the CDR3 is TGTGCCAGTTACCATTTCGGACAGGGGAGGGCAGATACGCAGTATTTT. Residues: CASYHFGQGRADTQYF.

This clonotype appeared a few times. V is TRBV11-2 and J is TRBJ2-4, with 10 bases identical to TRBD2. Germline-derived CDR1 and CDR2 are SGHAT and FQNNGV. V shed 5 bases and J 10 bases; nucleotides not matched to a gene: 20. There are 18 residues in the CDR3. The CDR3 bases are TGTGCCAGCAGCCCCCGGGGGAGTGTGCTAGCGGGGGAGGCAATTCAGTACTTC. This encodes CASSPRGSVLAGEAIQYF.